This is a list of T cell receptor beta chains from one sample in a study of control samples from healthy donors and cancer patients. Here immunoSEQ multiplex PCR was the method, and the copy in TCRdb shows in-frame clones only, minus some. Seen here are about 20,000 clones, around 89% observed once, and the top ten hold around 10%. The specimen was PBMCs. The receptor source for this set is a woman aged 55 to 70 with head and neck cancer. CDR3s include the opening cysteine and the closing phenylalanine or tryptophan. The D gene is left open where the match is weak. The size entry is marked missing in some rows and otherwise reads once, few, many or a size class.

TRBV5-1	TRBJ2-3	-	-	CASRPSPQNNQPQYF	TGCGCCAGCAGGCCCTCCCCCCAGAACAATCAGCCCCAGTATTTT
TRBV5-1	TRBJ2-1	once	-	CASSLWSPLQNNEQFF	TGCGCCAGCAGCTTGTGGTCTCCATTACAGAACAATGAGCAGTTCTTC
TRBV19	TRBJ1-2	-	-	CASSNYGYTF	TGTGCCAGTAGTAACTATGGCTACACCTTC
TRBV7-9	TRBJ2-7	-	TRBD1	CASSFQPGQGIGYEQYF	TGTGCCAGCAGCTTTCAACCGGGACAGGGGATCGGGTACGAGCAGTACTTC
TRBV5-1	TRBJ1-3	-	TRBD1	CASSPDRGWGNTIYF	TGCGCCAGCAGCCCGGACAGGGGGTGGGGAAACACCATATATTTT
TRBV6-5	TRBJ1-1	-	-	CASSYSSRTNDEAFF	TGTGCCAGCAGTTACTCAAGTCGCACGAACGATGAAGCTTTCTTT
TRBV19	TRBJ1-1	once	-	CASHREMNTEAFF	TGTGCCAGCCACAGGGAAATGAACACTGAAGCTTTCTTT
TRBV19	TRBJ2-7	-	TRBD1	CASSLGQGTEQYF	TGTGCCAGTAGTTTGGGACAGGGGACCGAGCAGTACTTC
TRBV5-1	TRBJ2-7	-	TRBD1	CASSLEGAGYEQYF	TGCGCCAGCAGCTTGGAGGGGGCGGGCTACGAGCAGTACTTC
TRBV27	TRBJ2-7	-	TRBD1	CASSLITGQGYEQYF	TGTGCCAGCAGTCTCATTACGGGACAGGGGTACGAGCAGTACTTC
TRBV3-1/TRBV3-2	TRBJ2-7	-	TRBD2	CASSPGYPSGSYSYEQYF	TGTGCCAGCAGCCCCGGTTACCCTAGCGGGAGTTACTCCTACGAGCAGTACTTC
TRBV2	TRBJ1-5	-	-	CASRPVGNQPQHF	TGTGCCAGCCGGCCAGTTGGCAATCAGCCCCAGCATTTT
TRBV29-1	TRBJ2-3	-	-	CSVEKLGTSTDTQYF	TGCAGCGTTGAAAAGCTCGGGACAAGCACAGATACGCAGTATTTT
TRBV12-5	TRBJ2-1	few	TRBD2	CASGLGLAGGNEQFF	TGTGCTAGTGGTTTGGGACTAGCGGGAGGCAATGAGCAGTTCTTC
TRBV7-9	TRBJ2-3	-	TRBD1	CASSRIGQGATDTQYF	TGTGCCAGCAGCCGAATCGGACAGGGGGCGACGGATACGCAGTATTTT
TRBV28	TRBJ1-4	-	-	CASGVTVNEKLFF	TGTGCCTCGGGGGTTACCGTTAATGAAAAACTGTTTTTT
TRBV7-9	TRBJ2-1	-	-	CASSFFDEQFF	TGTGCCAGCAGCTTCTTTGATGAGCAGTTCTTC
TRBV18	TRBJ1-1	-	-	CASSPSGQSAFF	TGTGCCAGCTCACCCAGCGGACAGTCGGCTTTCTTT
TRBV6-6	TRBJ2-7	-	-	CASGNREPSYEQYF	TGTGCCAGCGGGAACAGGGAACCTTCCTACGAGCAGTACTTC
TRBV28	TRBJ1-2	-	TRBD1	CASRGQGAGGYTF	TGTGCCAGCAGAGGACAGGGGGCCGGCGGCTACACCTTC
TRBV25-1	TRBJ2-7	-	-	CASSVFYEQYF	TGTGCCAGCAGTGTGTTCTACGAGCAGTACTTC
TRBV5-6	TRBJ2-7	-	-	CASRNARDEQYF	TGTGCCAGCAGAAACGCCAGGGACGAGCAGTACTTC
TRBV6-1	TRBJ2-2	-	-	CASSDPGFWGTGELFF	TGTGCCAGCAGTGACCCAGGGTTCTGGGGCACCGGGGAGCTGTTTTTT
TRBV6-5	TRBJ1-4	-	-	CASSYRLYPREKLFF	TGTGCCAGCAGTTACCGACTTTATCCGAGGGAAAAACTGTTTTTT
TRBV9	TRBJ2-3	-	TRBD2	CASSPLTSGGADTQYF	TGTGCCAGCAGCCCCTTGACTAGCGGCGGGGCAGATACGCAGTATTTT
TRBV11-2	TRBJ2-5	-	TRBD1	CASSFDRGRETQYF	TGTGCCAGCAGTTTCGACAGGGGGAGGGAGACCCAGTACTTC
TRBV27	TRBJ2-2	-	-	CASSLSNGGELFF	TGTGCCAGCAGTTTATCGAATGGCGGGGAGCTGTTTTTT
TRBV2	TRBJ1-3	-	-	CASSASGNTIYF	TGTGCCAGCAGTGCTAGCGGAAACACCATATATTTT
TRBV5-6	TRBJ2-7	-	TRBD1	CASARRGQGVREQYF	TGTGCCAGCGCCCGTCGAGGACAGGGGGTTCGTGAGCAGTACTTC
TRBV27	TRBJ1-1	-	-	CASSFSGTLMNTEAFF	TGTGCCAGCAGTTTCTCGGGGACACTAATGAACACTGAAGCTTTCTTT
TRBV9	TRBJ2-7	-	TRBD2	CASSPDGTSGLEQYF	TGTGCCAGCAGCCCCGATGGGACTAGCGGTTTAGAGCAGTACTTC
TRBV6-5	TRBJ1-1	-	-	CASSYYRAGNTEAFF	TGTGCCAGCAGTTACTACAGGGCAGGGAACACTGAAGCTTTCTTT
TRBV18	TRBJ2-5	-	-	CASSPPEVLATGETQYF	TGTGCCAGCTCACCACCCGAGGTACTGGCCACAGGGGAGACCCAGTACTTC
TRBV27	TRBJ1-3	-	TRBD1	CASSSRGPGQISGNTIYF	TGTGCCAGCAGTTCCCGCGGACCGGGACAGATCTCTGGAAACACCATATATTTT
TRBV5-5	TRBJ1-6	once	TRBD1	CASSPATGDNSPLHF	TGTGCCAGCAGCCCTGCGACAGGGGATAATTCACCCCTCCACTTT
TRBV5-3	TRBJ1-1	-	-	CARSFFGMNTEAFF	TGTGCCAGAAGCTTTTTCGGGATGAACACTGAAGCTTTCTTT
TRBV5-1	TRBJ1-6	-	-	CASSLKGERGSPLHF	TGCGCCAGCAGCTTGAAGGGGGAAAGGGGTTCACCCCTCCACTTT
TRBV7-9	TRBJ2-1	-	-	CASSPDPYNEQFF	TGTGCCAGCAGCCCCGACCCGTACAATGAGCAGTTCTTC
TRBV14	TRBJ1-3	once	-	CASSQRLGNTIYF	TGTGCCAGCAGCCAAAGACTTGGAAACACCATATATTTT
TRBV19	TRBJ2-1	-	TRBD2	CASSTLAGVVNEQFF	TGTGCCAGTAGTACACTAGCGGGAGTAGTCAATGAGCAGTTCTTC
TRBV30	TRBJ2-6	-	-	CALERARLGLPSGANVLTF	TGTGCCTTGGAACGGGCCCGGCTGGGACTTCCCTCTGGGGCCAACGTCCTGACTTTC
TRBV19	TRBJ1-5	-	TRBD1	CASNPGQGRNSNQPQHF	TGTGCCAGTAACCCGGGACAGGGGCGAAATAGCAATCAGCCCCAGCATTTT
TRBV2	TRBJ2-7	few	-	CASSAAWMYEQYF	TGTGCCAGCAGTGCCGCGTGGATGTACGAGCAGTACTTC
TRBV5-1	TRBJ2-1	-	-	CASSLAPGMGYNEQFF	TGCGCCAGCAGCTTGGCCCCGGGGATGGGATACAATGAGCAGTTCTTC
TRBV15	TRBJ2-4	-	-	CATSRVSGVRAKNIQYF	TGTGCCACCAGCAGAGTCTCGGGGGTTCGAGCCAAAAACATTCAGTACTTC
TRBV15	TRBJ2-4	-	-	CATSSGIGIAKNIQYF	TGTGCCACCAGCTCCGGGATAGGAATAGCCAAAAACATTCAGTACTTC
TRBV29-1	TRBJ2-1	-	-	CGGTHIGNEQFF	TGCGGCGGGACCCACATTGGGAATGAGCAGTTCTTC
TRBV12-3/TRBV12-4	TRBJ2-1	-	-	CASSLGTSKKFF	TGTGCCAGCAGTTTGGGGACATCGAAGAAGTTCTTC
TRBV4-2	TRBJ2-7	-	-	CASSQEHRLSYEQYF	TGTGCCAGCAGCCAAGAGCACAGGTTATCGTACGAGCAGTACTTC
TRBV5-1	TRBJ2-5	-	TRBD1	CASSLTGGLETQYF	TGCGCCAGCAGCTTGACAGGGGGCCTCGAGACCCAGTACTTC
TRBV6-1	TRBJ2-1	-	TRBD1	CASSEARTGGVTSQLDEQFF	TGTGCCAGCAGTGAAGCGAGGACAGGGGGCGTAACCTCCCAATTGGATGAGCAGTTCTTC
TRBV24-1	TRBJ1-5	-	TRBD1	CATKGGQVNWCNQPQHF	TGTGCCACCAAGGGGGGACAGGTAAATTGGTGCAATCAGCCCCAGCATTTT
TRBV5-5	TRBJ2-7	-	-	CASSLDYEQYF	TGTGCCAGCAGCCTCGATTACGAGCAGTACTTC
TRBV7-6	TRBJ2-3	-	TRBD2	CASSPGTSGRDTDTQYF	TGTGCCAGCAGCCCAGGGACTAGCGGGCGGGACACAGATACGCAGTATTTT
TRBV19	TRBJ2-7	few	-	CASSIGTRTYEQYF	TGTGCCAGTAGTATAGGGACCCGAACCTACGAGCAGTACTTC
TRBV3-1/TRBV3-2	TRBJ1-1	-	-	CASSQGAAKILTEAFF	TGTGCCAGCAGCCAAGGGGCTGCCAAAATTCTCACTGAAGCTTTCTTT
TRBV5-1	TRBJ2-7	once	-	CASSAGNYEQYF	TGCGCCAGCAGCGCCGGGAACTACGAGCAGTACTTC
TRBV7-9	TRBJ2-1	-	-	CASSLGLAGNEQFF	TGTGCCAGCAGCTTAGGGCTAGCTGGCAATGAGCAGTTCTTC